The rows below give T cell receptor beta chains drawn from one sample of a study of technical replicates of blood from several donors. TCRdb's table, derived via immunoSEQ multiplex PCR, lists solely in-frame clones and lacks some. The sample carries approximately 70,000 clones, roughly nine tenths recorded once. Sequenced input: T cells isolated from PBMCs. The receptors here all came from a human donor in good health. Both conserved end residues are part of each CDR3. The D gene is left open where the match is weak. Size is omitted from some rows. Given values are once, few, many or a class for expanded clones.

D	V	size	J	CDR3	DNA
TRBD2	TRBV7-8	-	TRBJ2-7	CASTLTSGSRDEQYF	TGTGCCAGCACCCTGACTAGCGGGAGTCGGGACGAGCAGTACTTC
TRBD2	TRBV7-9	once	TRBJ2-1	CASSPPGTRLLNEQFF	TGTGCCAGCAGCCCCCCCGGGACTAGACTTCTCAATGAGCAGTTCTTC
-	TRBV11-2	-	TRBJ2-1	CASSLPGVMNEQFF	TGTGCCAGCAGCTTACCGGGAGTAATGAATGAGCAGTTCTTC
-	TRBV4-2	-	TRBJ2-1	CASSLASVSYNEQFF	TGTGCCAGCAGCCTAGCTAGCGTCTCCTACAATGAGCAGTTCTTC
-	TRBV7-2	-	TRBJ2-7	CASSLAGRGSGEQYF	TGTGCCAGCAGCTTAGCGGGGAGAGGGTCGGGGGAGCAGTACTTC
-	TRBV6-5	-	TRBJ1-5	CASSMTEFNQPQHF	TGTGCCAGCAGCATGACAGAATTCAATCAGCCCCAGCATTTT
TRBD2	TRBV7-3	once	TRBJ2-3	CASSPKGLAGLTDTQYF	TGTGCCAGCAGCCCTAAGGGACTAGCGGGACTCACAGATACGCAGTATTTT
TRBD2	TRBV19	-	TRBJ2-3	CASRLTSGTDTQYF	TGTGCCAGTAGATTGACTAGCGGCACAGATACGCAGTATTTT
-	TRBV15	-	TRBJ1-1	CATSRAAVAEAFF	TGTGCCACCAGCAGAGCGGCGGTCGCTGAAGCTTTCTTT
-	TRBV7-6	-	TRBJ2-3	CASSLLGGYSTDTQYF	TGTGCCAGCAGCTTACTCGGCGGGTATAGCACAGATACGCAGTATTTT
TRBD1	TRBV27	-	TRBJ1-5	CASSIDRGRQPQHF	TGTGCCAGCAGTATAGACAGGGGCAGACAGCCCCAGCATTTT
-	TRBV9	-	TRBJ2-7	CASSGQGYEQYF	TGTGCCAGCAGCGGGCAGGGCTACGAGCAGTACTTC
-	TRBV4-2	-	TRBJ1-3	CASSMGRGFNTIYF	TGTGCCAGCAGCATGGGGCGTGGGTTTAACACCATATATTTT
-	TRBV6-5	-	TRBJ1-1	CASSPGEAAFF	TGTGCCAGCAGTCCGGGGGAGGCAGCTTTCTTT
TRBD2	TRBV19	-	TRBJ2-1	CASSPGLAGAYNEQFF	TGTGCCAGTAGCCCCGGACTAGCGGGAGCCTACAATGAGCAGTTCTTC
-	TRBV27	-	TRBJ2-7	CASSLWLRGPDEQYF	TGTGCCAGCAGTTTATGGCTCAGGGGTCCCGATGAGCAGTACTTC
-	TRBV5-1	once	TRBJ1-1	CASRDGEPNMNTEAFF	TGCGCCAGCAGGGACGGGGAGCCTAACATGAACACTGAAGCTTTCTTT
-	TRBV19	-	TRBJ1-5	CASSFGSNQPQHF	TGTGCCAGTAGTTTCGGTAGCAATCAGCCCCAGCATTTT
TRBD1	TRBV28	-	TRBJ2-1	CASSQDREINEQFF	TGTGCCAGCAGCCAAGACAGGGAAATCAATGAGCAGTTCTTC
-	TRBV9	-	TRBJ1-1	CASSASMNTEAFF	TGTGCCAGCAGCGCATCCATGAACACTGAAGCTTTCTTT
-	TRBV6-1	-	TRBJ1-4	CASSEAVGRGNEKLFF	TGTGCCAGCAGTGAAGCGGTGGGGAGGGGTAATGAAAAACTGTTTTTT
-	TRBV12-1	-	TRBJ2-1	CASSFLIREDEQFF	TGTGCCAGCAGCTTTCTGATCCGGGAGGATGAGCAGTTCTTC
-	TRBV11-1	once	TRBJ2-7	CASRPADGLEYEQYF	TGTGCCAGCAGACCGGCAGACGGGTTGGAGTACGAGCAGTACTTC
TRBD1	TRBV7-9	-	TRBJ2-3	CASSLYGTGTDTQYF	TGTGCCAGCAGCCTTTACGGGACAGGCACAGATACGCAGTATTTT
TRBD1	TRBV4-1	-	TRBJ2-5	CASSQDWTGGRETQYF	TGCGCCAGCAGCCAAGATTGGACAGGGGGCCGAGAGACCCAGTACTTC
-	TRBV6-6	-	TRBJ1-5	CASSYKEFSNQPQHF	TGTGCCAGCAGTTATAAGGAGTTCAGCAATCAGCCCCAGCATTTT
-	TRBV11-3	-	TRBJ2-5	CASSLVSYGTQYF	TGTGCCAGCAGCTTAGTCAGTTATGGGACCCAGTACTTC
TRBD1	TRBV2	-	TRBJ1-1	CASTAPTGLTEAFF	TGTGCCAGCACCGCCCCGACAGGGCTTACTGAAGCTTTCTTT
-	TRBV2	once	TRBJ2-1	CASGARFYDEQFF	TGTGCCAGCGGGGCGCGGTTTTACGATGAGCAGTTCTTC
-	TRBV10-3	-	TRBJ2-1	CAISGVGGVGNEQFF	TGTGCCATCAGTGGGGTTGGCGGGGTAGGCAATGAGCAGTTCTTC
TRBD2	TRBV10-3	-	TRBJ2-1	CAITTSGGPSYNEQFF	TGTGCCATCACCACTAGCGGGGGGCCCTCTTACAATGAGCAGTTCTTC
-	TRBV9	-	TRBJ1-2	CASSMEGTYGYTF	TGTGCCAGCAGTATGGAGGGGACCTATGGCTACACCTTC
-	TRBV29-1	-	TRBJ1-5	CSVELPGIGNQPQHF	TGCAGCGTTGAACTACCGGGGATTGGCAATCAGCCCCAGCATTTT
-	TRBV5-4	once	TRBJ1-2	CASSVGRYGYTF	TGTGCCAGCAGCGTCGGTCGCTATGGCTACACCTTC
-	TRBV5-1	-	TRBJ1-1	CASSLSGQLNTEAFF	TGCGCCAGCAGCTTGTCTGGACAGTTGAACACTGAAGCTTTCTTT
TRBD2	TRBV10-2	-	TRBJ2-1	CASSTWRGDYNEQFF	TGCGCCAGCAGTACATGGCGGGGGGACTACAATGAGCAGTTCTTC
TRBD2	TRBV7-9	-	TRBJ2-1	CASSLGLAGGDEQFF	TGTGCCAGCAGCTTAGGACTAGCGGGAGGGGATGAGCAGTTCTTC
-	TRBV19	-	TRBJ1-1	CASTPVEGVEAFF	TGTGCCAGTACTCCCGTTGAGGGGGTTGAAGCTTTCTTT
TRBD2	TRBV11-2	once	TRBJ2-7	CASSFYGGRAYGQYF	TGTGCCAGCAGCTTTTACGGCGGGAGGGCCTATGGGCAGTACTTC
-	TRBV5-5	once	TRBJ2-7	CASNPGVNEQYF	TGTGCCAGCAACCCGGGGGTTAACGAGCAGTACTTC
-	TRBV18	-	TRBJ2-3	CASSPDQTGTDTQYF	TGTGCCAGCTCACCGGATCAAACAGGCACAGATACGCAGTATTTT